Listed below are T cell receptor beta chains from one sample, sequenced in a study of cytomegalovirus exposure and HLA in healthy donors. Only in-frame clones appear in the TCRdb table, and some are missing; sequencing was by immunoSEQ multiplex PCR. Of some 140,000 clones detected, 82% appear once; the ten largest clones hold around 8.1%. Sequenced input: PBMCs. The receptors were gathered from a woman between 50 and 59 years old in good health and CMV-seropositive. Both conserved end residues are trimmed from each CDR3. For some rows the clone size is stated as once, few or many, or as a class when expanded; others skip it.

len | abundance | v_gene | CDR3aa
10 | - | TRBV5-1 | ASRGTAYEQY
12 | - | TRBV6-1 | ASSPHRGSQPQH
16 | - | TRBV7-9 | ASSLVGQGASFGYGYT
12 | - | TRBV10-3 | AVSSGRDGDTQY
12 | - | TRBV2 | ASSETGEYQPQH
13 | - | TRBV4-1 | ASSQGTSAIYEQY
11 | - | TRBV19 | ASTRAQDYGYT
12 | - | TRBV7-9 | ASSLGLRNSPLH
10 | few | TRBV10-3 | AISYERDTQY
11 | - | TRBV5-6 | ASSLAIAYEQY
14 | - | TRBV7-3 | ASSLRGTRSYNEQF
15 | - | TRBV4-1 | ASSQRGLADSYNEQF
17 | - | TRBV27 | ASSLRGGDRGPGWYGYT
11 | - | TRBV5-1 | ASSPTENTEAF
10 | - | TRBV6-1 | ASSEERAGQY
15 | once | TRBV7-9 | ASTPRTLRDSGNTIY
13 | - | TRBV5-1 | ASSLRGGSNQPQH
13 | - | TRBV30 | AWSDTLATNEKLF
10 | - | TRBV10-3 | AISDRGYEQF
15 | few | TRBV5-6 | ASSRPLDSIYNSPLH